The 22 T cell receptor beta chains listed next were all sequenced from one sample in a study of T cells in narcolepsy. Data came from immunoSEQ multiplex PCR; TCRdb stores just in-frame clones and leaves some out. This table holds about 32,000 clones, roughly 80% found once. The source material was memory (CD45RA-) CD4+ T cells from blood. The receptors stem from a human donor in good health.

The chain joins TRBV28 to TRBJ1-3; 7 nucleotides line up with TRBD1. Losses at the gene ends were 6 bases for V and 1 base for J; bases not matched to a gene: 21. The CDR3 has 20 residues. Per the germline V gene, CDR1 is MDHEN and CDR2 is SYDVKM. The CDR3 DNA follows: TGTGCCAGCAGGCCACTCTGGGGCCGGGACAGTAGAATTTCTGGAAACACCATATATTTT. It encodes CASRPLWGRDSRISGNTIYF.

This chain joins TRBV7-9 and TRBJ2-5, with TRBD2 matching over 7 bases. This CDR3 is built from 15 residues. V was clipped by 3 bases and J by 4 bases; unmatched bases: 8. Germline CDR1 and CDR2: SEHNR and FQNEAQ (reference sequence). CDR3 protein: CASSLDGREVETQYF. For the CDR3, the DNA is TGTGCCAGCAGCTTGGACGGACGGGAGGTAGAGACCCAGTACTTC.

This CDR3 is CASSPMGSGNQPQHF. The DNA for the CDR3 is TGTGCCAGCAGCCCCATGGGAAGTGGCAATCAGCCCCAGCATTTT. The genes are TRBV6-1 and TRBJ1-5, with D unresolved. CDR1 MNHNS and CDR2 SASEGT come from the germline V gene. Between the trimmed V and J ends, which lost 6 bases and 2 bases, there was a span of 14 bases. The CDR3 is 15 amino acids.

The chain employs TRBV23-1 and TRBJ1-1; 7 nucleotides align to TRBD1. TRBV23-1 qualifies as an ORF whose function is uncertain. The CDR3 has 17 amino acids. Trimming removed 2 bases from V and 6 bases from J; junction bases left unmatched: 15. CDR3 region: CASSQVPQGRVGSEAFF. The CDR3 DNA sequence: TGCGCCAGCAGTCAAGTCCCACAGGGGCGGGTTGGCTCTGAAGCTTTCTTT.

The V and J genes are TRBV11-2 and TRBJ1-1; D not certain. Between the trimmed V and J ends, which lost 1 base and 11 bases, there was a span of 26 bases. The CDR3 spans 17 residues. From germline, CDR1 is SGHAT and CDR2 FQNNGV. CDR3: CASSLVGAGELRSGAFF. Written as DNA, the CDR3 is TGTGCCAGCAGCTTAGTAGGCGCCGGGGAACTTAGAAGCGGGGCTTTCTTT.

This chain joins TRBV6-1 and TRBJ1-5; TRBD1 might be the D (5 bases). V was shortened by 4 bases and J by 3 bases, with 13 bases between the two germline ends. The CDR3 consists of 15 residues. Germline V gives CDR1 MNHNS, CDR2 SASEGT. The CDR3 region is CASSGGTVNNQPQHF. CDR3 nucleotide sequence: TGTGCCAGCAGTGGAGGGACCGTGAACAATCAGCCCCAGCATTTT.

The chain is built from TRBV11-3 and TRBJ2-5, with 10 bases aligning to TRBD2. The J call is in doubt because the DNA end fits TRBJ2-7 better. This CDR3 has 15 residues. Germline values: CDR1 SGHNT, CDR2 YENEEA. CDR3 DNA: TGTGCCAGCAGCTTAGATGGGACTAGCGTCTACGAGCAGTACTTC. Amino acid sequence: CASSLDGTSVYEQYF.

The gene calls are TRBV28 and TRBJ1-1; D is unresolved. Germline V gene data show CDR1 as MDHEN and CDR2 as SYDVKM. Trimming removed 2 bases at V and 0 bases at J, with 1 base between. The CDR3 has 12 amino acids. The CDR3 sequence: CASSLLNTEAFF. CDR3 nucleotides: TGTGCCAGCAGTTTACTGAACACTGAAGCTTTCTTT.

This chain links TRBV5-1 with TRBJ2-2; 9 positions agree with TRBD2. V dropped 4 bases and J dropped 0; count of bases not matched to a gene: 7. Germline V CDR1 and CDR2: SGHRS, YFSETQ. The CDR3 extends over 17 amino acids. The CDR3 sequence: CASSLHRTSANTGELFF. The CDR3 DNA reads TGCGCCAGCAGCCTCCACCGGACTAGCGCGAACACCGGGGAGCTGTTTTTT. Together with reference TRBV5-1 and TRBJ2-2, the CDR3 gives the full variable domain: KAGVTQTPRYLIKTRGQQVTLSCSPISGHRSVSWYQQTPGQGLQFLFEYFSETQRNKGNFPGRFSGRQFSNSRSEMNVSTLELGDSALYLCASSLHRTSANTGELFFGEGSRLTVL.

The CDR3 region is CASFLRTGGTEAFF. CDR3 bases: TGTGCCAGCTTTCTCAGGACAGGGGGCACTGAAGCTTTCTTT. V is TRBV6-5 and J is TRBJ1-1; 10 bases fit TRBD1. CDR3 length: 14 amino acids. Trimming removed 8 bases from V and 4 bases from J; junction bases left unmatched: 7. Germline V lookup: CDR1 MNHEY, CDR2 SVGAGI.

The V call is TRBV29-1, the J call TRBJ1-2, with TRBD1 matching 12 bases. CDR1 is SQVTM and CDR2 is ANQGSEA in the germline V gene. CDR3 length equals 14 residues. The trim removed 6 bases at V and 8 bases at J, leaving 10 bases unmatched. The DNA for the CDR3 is TGCAGCGTCCCACCGGGACAGGGGGCAAGGGGCTACACCTTC. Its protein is CSVPPGQGARGYTF.

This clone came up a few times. CDR3 residues: CASSLAVTEAFF. CDR3 sequence (DNA): TGTGCCAGCAGCTTGGCGGTCACTGAAGCTTTCTTT. The chain couples TRBV5-6 to TRBJ1-1; D not resolved. This CDR3 is built from 12 residues. CDR1 and CDR2 (germline): SGHDT, YYEEEE. The V gene lost 0 bases and the J gene lost 4 bases, with 4 bases spanning the gap.

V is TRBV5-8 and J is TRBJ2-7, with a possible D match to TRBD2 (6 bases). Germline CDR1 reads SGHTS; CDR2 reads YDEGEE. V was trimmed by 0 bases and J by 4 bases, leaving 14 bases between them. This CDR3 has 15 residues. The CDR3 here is CASSLEVAEGYEQYF. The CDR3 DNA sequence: TGTGCCAGCAGCTTGGAGGTAGCGGAGGGGTACGAGCAGTACTTC.

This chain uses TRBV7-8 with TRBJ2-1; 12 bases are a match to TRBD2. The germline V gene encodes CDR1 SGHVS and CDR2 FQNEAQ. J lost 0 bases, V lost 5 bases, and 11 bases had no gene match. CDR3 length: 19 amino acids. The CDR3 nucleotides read TGTGCCAGCAGCATGACCGGGACTAGCGGGCTTAGCTCCTACAATGAGCAGTTCTTC. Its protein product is CASSMTGTSGLSSYNEQFF.

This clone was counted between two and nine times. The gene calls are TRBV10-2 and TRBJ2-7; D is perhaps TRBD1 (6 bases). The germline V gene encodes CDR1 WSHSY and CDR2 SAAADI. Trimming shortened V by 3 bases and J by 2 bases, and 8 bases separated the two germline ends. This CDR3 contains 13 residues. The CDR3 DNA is TGCGCCAGCAGTGACGGACAGCCCTACGAGCAGTACTTC. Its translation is CASSDGQPYEQYF.

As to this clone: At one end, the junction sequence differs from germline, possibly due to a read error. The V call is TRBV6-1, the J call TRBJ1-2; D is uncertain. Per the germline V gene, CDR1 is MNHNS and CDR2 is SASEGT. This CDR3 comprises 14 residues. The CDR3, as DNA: TGTGCCAGCAGTGAAGGTTTGGGAACCTATGGCTACATCTTC. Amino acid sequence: CASSEGLGTYGYIF.

CDR3 protein: CASSVNRVRQPQHF. The CDR3 nucleotides are TGTGCCAGCAGTGTAAACAGGGTGAGGCAGCCCCAGCATTTT. The chain links TRBV28 to TRBJ1-5, with a weak D call TRBD1 (6 bases). The CDR3 sequence is 14 residues long. The ends were cut back, 5 bases at V and 7 bases at J, with 15 bases in the middle. The germline V gene has CDR1 MDHEN and CDR2 SYDVKM. The whole variable domain, filled in from reference TRBV28 and TRBJ1-5, reads DVKVTQSSRYLVKRTGEKVFLECVQDMDHENMFWYRQDPGLGLRLIYFSYDVKMKEKGDIPEGYSVSREKKERFSLILESASTNQTSMYLCASSVNRVRQPQHFGDGTRLSIL.

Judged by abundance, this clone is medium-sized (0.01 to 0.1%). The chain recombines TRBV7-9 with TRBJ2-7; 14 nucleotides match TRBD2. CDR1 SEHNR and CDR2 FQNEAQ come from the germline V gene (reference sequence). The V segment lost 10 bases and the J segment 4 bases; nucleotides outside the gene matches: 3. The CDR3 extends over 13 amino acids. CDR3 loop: CATGLAGGYEQYF. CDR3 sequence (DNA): TGTGCCACCGGACTAGCGGGAGGATACGAGCAGTACTTC. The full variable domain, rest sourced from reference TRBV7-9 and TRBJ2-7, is DTGVSQNPRHKITKRGQNVTFRCDPISEHNRLYWYRQTLGQGPEFLTYFQNEAQLEKSRLLSDRFSAERPKGSFSTLEIQRTEQGDSAMYLCATGLAGGYEQYFGPGTRLTVT.

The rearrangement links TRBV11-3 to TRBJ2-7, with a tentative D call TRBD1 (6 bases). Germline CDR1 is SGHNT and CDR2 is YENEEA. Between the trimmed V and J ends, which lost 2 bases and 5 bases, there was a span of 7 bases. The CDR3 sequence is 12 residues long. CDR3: CASSLTGNEQYF. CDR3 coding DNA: TGTGCCAGCAGCTTAACAGGGAACGAGCAGTACTTC.

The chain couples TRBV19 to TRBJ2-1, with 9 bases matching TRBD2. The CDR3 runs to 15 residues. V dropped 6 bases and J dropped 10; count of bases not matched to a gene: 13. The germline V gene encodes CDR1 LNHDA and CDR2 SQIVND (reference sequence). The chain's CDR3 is CASSPAVAGVKEQFF. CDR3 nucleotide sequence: TGTGCCAGTAGCCCCGCGGTAGCGGGAGTAAAGGAGCAGTTCTTC. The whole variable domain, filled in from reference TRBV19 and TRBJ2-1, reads DGGITQSPKYLFRKEGQNVTLSCEQNLNHDAMYWYRQDPGQGLRLIYYSQIVNDFQKGDIAEGYSVSREKKESFPLTVTSAQKNPTAFYLCASSPAVAGVKEQFFGPGTRLTVL.

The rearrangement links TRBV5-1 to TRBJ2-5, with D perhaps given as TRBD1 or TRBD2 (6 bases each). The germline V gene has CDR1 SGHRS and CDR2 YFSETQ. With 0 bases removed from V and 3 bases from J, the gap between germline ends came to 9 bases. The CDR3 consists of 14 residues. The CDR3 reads CASSLGGAKETQYF. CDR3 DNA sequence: TGCGCCAGCAGCTTGGGGGGGGCCAAAGAGACCCAGTACTTC.

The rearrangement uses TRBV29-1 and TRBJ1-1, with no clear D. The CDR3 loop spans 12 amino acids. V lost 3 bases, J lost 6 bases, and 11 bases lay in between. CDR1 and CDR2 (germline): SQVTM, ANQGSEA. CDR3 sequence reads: CSVDWADPEAFF. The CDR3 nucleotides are TGCAGCGTTGATTGGGCAGACCCTGAAGCTTTCTTT.